The sequence of this T cell receptor beta chain was determined in a study of Graves' ophthalmopathy and Graves' hyperthyroidism (dated by TCRdb to 2016 to 2019). Context from the whole study: Hyperthyroidism was considered stable if no progression to ophthalmopathy occurred within 18 months of follow-up. TCR beta repertoire signatures were used to distinguish Graves' ophthalmopathy from Graves' hyperthyroidism and to predict progression to ophthalmopathy. In total, around 130 blood samples were TCR-sequenced: around 42 ophthalmopathy, around 75 hyperthyroidism and about 17 hyperthyroidism-to-ophthalmopathy patients. A discovery set of 90 to 100 patients (43 ophthalmopathy, 55 to 60 stable hyperthyroidism) was enrolled to explore V-J signatures distinguishing ophthalmopathy from hyperthyroidism. An independent validation cohort comprised roughly 20 hyperthyroidism patients and 15 to 17 patients who later progressed from hyperthyroidism to ophthalmopathy. T-cell repertoires of thyroid tissue and blood were compared in about six hyperthyroidism patients. Following sampling, methimazole starting at 30 mg daily was administered to hyperthyroidism patients, and high-dose intravenous methylprednisolone was administered to ophthalmopathy patients.

Here is what the overall study found, with its caveats: In validation, the model predicted ophthalmopathy progression with about 70% sensitivity and roughly 72% specificity; some 13 predicted patients were CT-confirmed with GO in a median of 6.5 months. Among expanded thyroid clonotypes with frequency above 0.001, most also showed up in blood, which suggests that blood repertoires may reflect the thyroid immune response. Sample size was not predetermined statistically, and investigators were not blinded to group allocation. The 13-signature model separated ophthalmopathy from stable hyperthyroidism with approximately 90% sensitivity and about 81% specificity in cross-validation, and 80%/75% in the test set.

This clonotype was detected only a few times. The antigen it binds to is not known. No much larger clone exists at a distance of one base, and base qualities are not known. Hyperthyroidism patients were newly diagnosed, were aged 18 to 65 years, and had a disease duration under 2 months. Anyone with other autoimmune diseases, uncontrolled infections, pregnancy or lactation was excluded from the study. Clinical symptoms, serum thyroxine, TRAb, thyroid ultrasound and orbital computed tomography were used for diagnosis. Total RNA was extracted with Trizol reagent and quality-checked on an Agilent 2100 Bioanalyzer. V trim: 5 bases; J trim: 5 bases; unmatched bases: 9. Including the terminal cysteine and phenylalanine, the CDR3 comprises 14 residues. Here the CDR3 DNA is all that survives: 42 bases in frame from base 1. TCR beta CDR3 regions were amplified from RNA transcripts for repertoire sequencing. HTBI primers and the Qiagen OneStep RT-PCR kit were used in a first-round RT-PCR, which was followed by a second-round multiplex PCR, size selection and purification. Libraries were sequenced on an Illumina HiSeq2000 using paired-end 100 bp reads. The source study handled its data this way. SOAPnuke was used to process the reads, throwing out any read that had adapters, had uncalled bases, had a mean Phred below 15, or lacked an exact constant-primer or identifier match. COPE v1.2.5 was used to merge the high-quality paired reads. Unique nucleotide sequences were defined as clonotypes and aligned to IMGT TRB V, D and J references using MiTCR v1.1. The analysis was limited to V-J combinations with a frequency above 0.0001, which together covered 98% to 99.2% of repertoires. For each V-J combination, a TCR clonal expansion and chaos score was defined as F50 clonal expansion divided by the chaos observed in the TCRdist matrix. Welch's t-statistics and random forest were used to reduce features to 13 V-J combinations, which were fed into a naive Bayes classifier. The similarity between thyroid and blood repertoires was quantified using the Morisita-Horn index. TCRdb ran its own pipeline on the public reads, namely fastp trimming at Q25 and MiXCR clone calling, and kept in-frame beta chains. Merged by CDR3 protein, the rows form single entries marked with the most common genes and DNA. The V and J calls were determined by TCRdb, not by the authors. This sample has over a million distinct CDR3 sequences in its table, and around a third of those were observed once. The ten most abundant clones make up 11% of the sample.

Sequencing was done on a sample of peripheral blood or thyroid tissue (not recorded which). The clonotype originates from an adult man with Graves' hyperthyroidism. This receptor chain uses TRBV12-3 or TRBV12-4 and TRBJ2-7, and TRBD1 matches 7 of the central bases. The sequenced DNA is TGTGCCAGCAGTGCCGGGACAGTGGGCGACGAGCAGTACTTC. It translates to CASSAGTVGDEQYF.